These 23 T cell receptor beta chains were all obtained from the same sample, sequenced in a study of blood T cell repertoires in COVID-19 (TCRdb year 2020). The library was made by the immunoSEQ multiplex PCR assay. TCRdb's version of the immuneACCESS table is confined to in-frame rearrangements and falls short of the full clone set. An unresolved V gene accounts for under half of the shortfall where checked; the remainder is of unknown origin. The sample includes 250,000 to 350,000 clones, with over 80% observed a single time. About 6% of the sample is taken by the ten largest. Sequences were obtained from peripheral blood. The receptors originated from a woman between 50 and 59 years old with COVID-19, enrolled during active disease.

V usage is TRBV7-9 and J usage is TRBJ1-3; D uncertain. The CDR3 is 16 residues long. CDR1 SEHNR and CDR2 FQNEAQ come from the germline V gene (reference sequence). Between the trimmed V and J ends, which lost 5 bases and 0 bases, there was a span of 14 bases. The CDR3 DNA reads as TGTGCCAGCAGCGTTCAGCTGACTCTCTCTGGAAACACCATATATTTT. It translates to CASSVQLTLSGNTIYF.

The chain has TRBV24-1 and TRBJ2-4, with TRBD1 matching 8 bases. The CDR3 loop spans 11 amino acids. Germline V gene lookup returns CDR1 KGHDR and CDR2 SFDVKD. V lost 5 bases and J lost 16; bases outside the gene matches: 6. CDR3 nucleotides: TGTGCCACCAGTGGGGGGACAGGTTTATACTTC. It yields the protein CATSGGTGLYF.

This CDR3 reads CASRMTGANTEAFF. CDR3 bases: TGTGCCAGCAGAATGACAGGGGCGAACACTGAAGCTTTCTTT. V usage is TRBV7-9 and J usage is TRBJ1-1, with 8 bases identical to TRBD1. The V gene end was trimmed by 6 bases and the J gene end by 1 base; junction bases not matched to a gene: 4. CDR1 SEHNR and CDR2 FQNEAQ come from the germline V gene (reference sequence). CDR3 length: 14 amino acids. The full variable domain, with the rest looked up from reference TRBV7-9 and TRBJ1-1, is DTGVSQNPRHKITKRGQNVTFRCDPISEHNRLYWYRQTLGQGPEFLTYFQNEAQLEKSRLLSDRFSAERPKGSFSTLEIQRTEQGDSAMYLCASRMTGANTEAFFGQGTRLTVV.

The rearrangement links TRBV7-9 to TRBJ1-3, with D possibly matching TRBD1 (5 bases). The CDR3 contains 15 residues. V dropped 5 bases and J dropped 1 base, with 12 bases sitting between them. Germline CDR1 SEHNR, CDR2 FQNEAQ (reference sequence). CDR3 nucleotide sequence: TGTGCCAGCAGCCGGAACCAGGGTTCTGGAAACACCATATATTTT. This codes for CASSRNQGSGNTIYF.

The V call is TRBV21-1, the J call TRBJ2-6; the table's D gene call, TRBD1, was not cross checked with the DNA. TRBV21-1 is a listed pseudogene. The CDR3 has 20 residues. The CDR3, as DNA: TGTGCCAGCAGCAAAGTTGGACAGGGAGGGAATTGGTCTGGGGCCAACGTCCTGACTTTC. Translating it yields CASSKVGQGGNWSGANVLTF.

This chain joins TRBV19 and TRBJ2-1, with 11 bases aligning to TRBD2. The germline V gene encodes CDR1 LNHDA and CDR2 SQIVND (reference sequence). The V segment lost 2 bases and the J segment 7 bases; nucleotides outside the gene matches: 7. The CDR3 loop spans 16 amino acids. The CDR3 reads CASSIIAGGPANEQFF. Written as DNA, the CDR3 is TGTGCCAGTAGTATAATAGCGGGAGGGCCTGCGAATGAGCAGTTCTTC.

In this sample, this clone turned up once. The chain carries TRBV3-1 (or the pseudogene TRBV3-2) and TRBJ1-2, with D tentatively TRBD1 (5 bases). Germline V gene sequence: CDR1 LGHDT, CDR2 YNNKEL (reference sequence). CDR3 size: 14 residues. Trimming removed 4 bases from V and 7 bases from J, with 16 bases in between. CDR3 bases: TGTGCCAGCAGCCGGTCGGGGGACGGGGGTGGCTACACCTTC. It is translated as CASSRSGDGGGYTF.

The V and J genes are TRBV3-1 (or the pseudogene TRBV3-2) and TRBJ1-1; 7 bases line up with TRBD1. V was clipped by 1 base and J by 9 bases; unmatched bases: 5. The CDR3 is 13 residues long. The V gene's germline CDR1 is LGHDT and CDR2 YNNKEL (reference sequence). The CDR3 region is CASSQGGTEKAFF. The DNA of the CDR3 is TGTGCCAGCAGCCAAGGAGGGACAGAGAAAGCTTTCTTT.

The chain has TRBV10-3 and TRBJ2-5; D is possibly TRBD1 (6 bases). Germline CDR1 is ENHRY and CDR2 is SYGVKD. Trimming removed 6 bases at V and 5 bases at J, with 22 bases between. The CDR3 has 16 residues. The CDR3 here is CAISPGETGMTETQYF. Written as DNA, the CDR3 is TGTGCCATCAGCCCAGGCGAGACAGGTATGACGGAGACCCAGTACTTC.

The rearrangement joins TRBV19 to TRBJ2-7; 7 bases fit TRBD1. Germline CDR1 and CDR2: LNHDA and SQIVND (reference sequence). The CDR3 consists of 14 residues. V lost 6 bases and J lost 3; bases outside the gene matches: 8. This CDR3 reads CASRNPGQNYEQYF. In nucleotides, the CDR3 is TGTGCCAGTAGGAACCCGGGACAGAACTACGAGCAGTACTTC.

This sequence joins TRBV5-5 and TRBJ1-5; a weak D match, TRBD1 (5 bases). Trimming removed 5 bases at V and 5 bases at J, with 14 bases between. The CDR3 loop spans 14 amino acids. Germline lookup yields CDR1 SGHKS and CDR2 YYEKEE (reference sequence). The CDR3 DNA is TGTGCCAGCAGGGTCAGGGCGAGCGATCAGCCCCAGCATTTT. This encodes CASRVRASDQPQHF.

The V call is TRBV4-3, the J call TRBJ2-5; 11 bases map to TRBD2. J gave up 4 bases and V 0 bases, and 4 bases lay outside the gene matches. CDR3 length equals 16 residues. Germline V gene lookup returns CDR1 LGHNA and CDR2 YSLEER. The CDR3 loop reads CASSQDSGLAGETQYF. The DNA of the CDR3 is TGCGCCAGCAGCCAAGATAGCGGACTAGCGGGAGAGACCCAGTACTTC.

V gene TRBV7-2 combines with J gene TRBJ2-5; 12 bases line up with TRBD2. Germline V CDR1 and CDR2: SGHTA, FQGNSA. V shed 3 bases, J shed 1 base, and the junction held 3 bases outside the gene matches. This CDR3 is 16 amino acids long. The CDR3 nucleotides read TGTGCCAGCAGCTTCAGACTAGCGGGGGTCCAAGAGACCCAGTACTTC. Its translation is CASSFRLAGVQETQYF.

The DNA for the CDR3 is TGCGCCAGCAGCTTATCAACGCGGCAGCTTATGAGCTACACCTTC. It translates to CASSLSTRQLMSYTF. The V call is TRBV4-1, the J call TRBJ1-2; no clear D gene. CDR1 and CDR2 from the germline V gene are MGHRA and YSYEKL. The CDR3 is made up of 15 amino acids. The V gene lost 5 bases and the J gene lost 9 bases, with 22 bases spanning the gap.

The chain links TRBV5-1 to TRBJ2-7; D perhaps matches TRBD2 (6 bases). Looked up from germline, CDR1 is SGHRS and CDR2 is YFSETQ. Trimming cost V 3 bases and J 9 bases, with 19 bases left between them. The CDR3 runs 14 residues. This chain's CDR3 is CASSSDSAGGGQYF. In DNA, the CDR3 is TGCGCCAGCAGCTCGGACTCCGCCGGGGGTGGGCAGTACTTC.

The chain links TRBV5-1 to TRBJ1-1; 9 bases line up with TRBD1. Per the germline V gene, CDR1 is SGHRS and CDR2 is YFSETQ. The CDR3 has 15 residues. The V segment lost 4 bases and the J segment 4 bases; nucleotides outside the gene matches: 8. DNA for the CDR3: TGCGCCAGCAGCGTACAGGGGGCCGGCGGCACTGAAGCTTTCTTT. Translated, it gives CASSVQGAGGTEAFF.

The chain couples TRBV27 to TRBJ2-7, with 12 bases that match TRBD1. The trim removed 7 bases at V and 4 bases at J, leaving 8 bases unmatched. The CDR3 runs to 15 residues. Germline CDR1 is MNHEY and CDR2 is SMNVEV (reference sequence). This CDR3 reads CASTPGTGGSYEQYF. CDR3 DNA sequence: TGTGCCAGCACCCCCGGGACAGGGGGCTCTTACGAGCAGTACTTC.

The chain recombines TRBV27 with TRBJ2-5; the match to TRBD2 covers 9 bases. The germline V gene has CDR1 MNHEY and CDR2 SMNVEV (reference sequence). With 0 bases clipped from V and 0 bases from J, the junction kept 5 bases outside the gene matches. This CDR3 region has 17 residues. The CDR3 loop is CASSLSMAGGYQETQYF. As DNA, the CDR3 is TGTGCCAGCAGTTTATCGATGGCGGGAGGGTACCAAGAGACCCAGTACTTC.

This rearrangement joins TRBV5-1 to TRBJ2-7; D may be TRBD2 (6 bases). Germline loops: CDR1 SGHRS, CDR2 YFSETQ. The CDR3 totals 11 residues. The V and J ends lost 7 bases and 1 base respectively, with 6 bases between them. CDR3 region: CASGGSYEQYF. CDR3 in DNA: TGCGCCAGCGGGGGGTCCTACGAGCAGTACTTC.

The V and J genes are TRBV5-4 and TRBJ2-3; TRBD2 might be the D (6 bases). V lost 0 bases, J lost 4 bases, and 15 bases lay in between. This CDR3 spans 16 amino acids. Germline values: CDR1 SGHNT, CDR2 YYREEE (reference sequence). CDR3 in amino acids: CASSLVGAGRADTQYF. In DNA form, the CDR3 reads TGTGCCAGCAGCTTGGTAGGGGCGGGGCGCGCAGATACGCAGTATTTT.

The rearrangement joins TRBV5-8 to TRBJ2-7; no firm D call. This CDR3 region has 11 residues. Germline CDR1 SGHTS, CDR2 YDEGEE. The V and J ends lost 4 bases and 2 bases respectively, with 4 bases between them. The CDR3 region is CASSGTYEQYF. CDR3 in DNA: TGTGCCAGCAGCGGCACCTACGAGCAGTACTTC.

CDR3 in DNA: TGTGCCAGCTCACCACGGGGGACAGCAAACACTGAAGCTTTCTTT. This sequence encodes CASSPRGTANTEAFF. The V and J genes are TRBV18 and TRBJ1-1; 7 bases match TRBD1. V was pared by 1 base and J by 2 bases, with 4 bases of the junction left unmatched. The CDR3 spans 15 residues. The germline CDR1 and CDR2 sequences are KGHSH and LQKENI.

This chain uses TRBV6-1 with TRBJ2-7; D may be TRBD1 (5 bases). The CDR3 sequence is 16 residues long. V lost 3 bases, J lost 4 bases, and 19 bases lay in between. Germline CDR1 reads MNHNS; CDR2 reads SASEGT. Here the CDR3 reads CASSDIGSPKGYEQYF. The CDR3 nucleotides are TGTGCCAGCAGTGATATTGGCAGTCCCAAGGGGTACGAGCAGTACTTC.